Following are 4 T cell receptor beta chains from one sample sequenced in a study of cytomegalovirus exposure and HLA in healthy donors. PCR was performed using 60 Vbeta and 13 Jbeta primers. The assay was immunoSEQ multiplex PCR, and TCRdb's table has in-frame clones only and misses some. This sample has over 80,000 clones, with approximately 80% found just once. The source material was PBMCs. The receptors here all came from a middle-aged woman in good health and CMV-seronegative.

The rearrangement uses TRBV30 and TRBJ1-5; TRBD1 matches at 7 bases. V dropped 2 bases and J dropped 4; count of bases not matched to a gene: 11. The CDR3 runs 16 residues. CDR1 GTSNPN and CDR2 SVGIG come from the germline V gene (reference sequence). The CDR3, as DNA: TGTGCCTGGAGTTTACTATCAGGGGGGATAAATCAGCCCCAGCATTTT. It yields the protein CAWSLLSGGINQPQHF.

This clone has only a few counts. This chain joins TRBV30 and TRBJ1-5, with a possible D match to TRBD1 (5 bases). Germline assignment: CDR1 GTSNPN and CDR2 SVGIG (reference sequence). Trimming took off 1 base at V and 5 bases at J, with 6 bases between the two ends. CDR3 length: 12 amino acids. Written as DNA, the CDR3 is TGTGCCTGGAGTGGGGGGGATCAGCCCCAGCATTTT. This translates into CAWSGGDQPQHF.

This chain uses TRBV4-2 with TRBJ1-1; tentatively, D is TRBD1 (5 bases). Germline values: CDR1 LGHNA, CDR2 YNFKEQ. Trimming removed 8 bases from V and 0 bases from J, with 16 bases in between. This CDR3 contains 15 residues. This CDR3 reads CASSPGLRMNTEAFF. CDR3 in DNA: TGTGCCAGCTCACCGGGACTTCGCATGAACACTGAAGCTTTCTTT.

This chain joins TRBV27 and TRBJ2-7, with D hard to call. The CDR3 length is 14 residues. V was trimmed by 2 bases and J by 2 bases, leaving 10 bases between them. The germline gives CDR1 MNHEY, CDR2 SMNVEV (reference sequence). The CDR3 loop reads CASSLGPNPYEQYF. As DNA, the CDR3 is TGTGCCAGCAGTTTAGGGCCAAACCCCTACGAGCAGTACTTC.